These T cell receptor beta chains were read from a single sample in a study of T-cell memory formation after mild COVID-19. TCRdb independently ran MiXCR on the 5' RACE reads; one entry per CDR3 protein. Among some 68,000 distinct CDR3 sequences listed, roughly 17% were seen once. Sample: PBMCs or a T cell subset sorted from them (not recorded which). The receptor set was obtained from an adult woman who had mild COVID-19 (a few samples of this study predate the infection). Cell type and time point are not known. Each CDR3 is given with its conserved first and last residue. Fields, in order: V gene, clone size, D gene, J gene, CDR3 protein, CDR3 DNA. D genes are given only for firm matches. Rows give clone size only sometimes, using once, few, many, or a class for an expanded clone.

v_gene: TRBV9
abundance: -
d_gene: -
j_gene: TRBJ2-7
CDR3aa: CASSPGGDPILYEQYF
CDR3nt: TGTGCCAGCAGCCCAGGCGGGGACCCGATCCTTTACGAGCAGTACTTC

v_gene: TRBV29-1
abundance: -
d_gene: TRBD2
j_gene: TRBJ2-5
CDR3aa: CSAHSGGPETQYF
CDR3nt: TGCAGCGCCCACTCGGGGGGGCCGGAGACCCAGTACTTC

v_gene: TRBV7-9
abundance: -
d_gene: TRBD1
j_gene: TRBJ2-7
CDR3aa: CASSTTGGTSYEQYF
CDR3nt: TGTGCCAGCAGCACGACAGGGGGAACTTCCTACGAGCAGTACTTC

v_gene: TRBV7-9
abundance: few
d_gene: TRBD1
j_gene: TRBJ1-1
CDR3aa: CASSWAGQGTEAFF
CDR3nt: TGTGCCAGCAGCTGGGCCGGACAGGGCACTGAAGCTTTCTTT

v_gene: TRBV28
abundance: few
d_gene: TRBD1
j_gene: TRBJ2-7
CDR3aa: CASSGMGARGYEQYF
CDR3nt: TGTGCCAGCAGTGGTATGGGGGCCAGGGGGTACGAGCAGTACTTC

v_gene: TRBV11-2
abundance: few
d_gene: TRBD1
j_gene: TRBJ1-1
CDR3aa: CASSKILEGAGDTEAFF
CDR3nt: TGTGCCAGCAGCAAGATTTTAGAGGGGGCTGGGGACACTGAAGCTTTCTTT

v_gene: TRBV5-6
abundance: few
d_gene: -
j_gene: TRBJ2-3
CDR3aa: CASSPPGAQLTDTQYF
CDR3nt: TGTGCCAGCAGCCCCCCGGGGGCCCAACTCACAGATACGCAGTATTTT

v_gene: TRBV7-7
abundance: -
d_gene: TRBD2
j_gene: TRBJ2-1
CDR3aa: CASSPEPGLGYEQFF
CDR3nt: TGTGCTAGCAGCCCAGAGCCGGGACTAGGATATGAGCAGTTCTTC

v_gene: TRBV19
abundance: -
d_gene: -
j_gene: TRBJ2-1
CDR3aa: CASSSEESSYNEQFF
CDR3nt: TGTGCCAGTAGTTCCGAAGAGAGCTCCTACAATGAGCAGTTCTTC

v_gene: TRBV12-3/TRBV12-4
abundance: -
d_gene: TRBD1
j_gene: TRBJ2-7
CDR3aa: CASSLRQGMEQYF
CDR3nt: TGTGCCAGCAGTTTACGACAGGGTATGGAGCAGTACTTC

v_gene: TRBV5-1
abundance: -
d_gene: TRBD1
j_gene: TRBJ2-1
CDR3aa: CASSAEGQINEQFF
CDR3nt: TGCGCCAGCAGCGCCGAGGGACAGATCAATGAGCAGTTCTTC

v_gene: TRBV4-3
abundance: -
d_gene: -
j_gene: TRBJ1-6
CDR3aa: CASSQGGRDNSPLHF
CDR3nt: TGCGCCAGCAGCCAAGGCGGCAGAGATAATTCACCCCTCCACTTT

v_gene: TRBV5-1
abundance: -
d_gene: -
j_gene: TRBJ2-7
CDR3aa: CASSLTTNPYEQYF
CDR3nt: TGCGCCAGCAGCTTGACCACTAACCCGTACGAGCAGTACTTC

v_gene: TRBV5-4
abundance: -
d_gene: -
j_gene: TRBJ2-3
CDR3aa: CASSVTESADTQYF
CDR3nt: TGTGCCAGCTCCGTAACAGAATCGGCGGATACGCAGTATTTT